These T cell receptor beta chains were read from a single sample in a study of T cells in localized non-small cell lung cancer. The method was immunoSEQ multiplex PCR; TCRdb's version includes in-frame clones alone and lacks a portion of them. The sample carries more than 70,000 clones, about 83% recorded once. Here the sequenced sample was peripheral blood, taken before any cancer treatment. The origin of the receptors is a man aged 40 to 70 with stage I lung adenocarcinoma. Each CDR3 is given with its conserved first and last residue. A D gene is named only where the DNA matches it firmly. Part of the rows lack a size; the others show once, few, many or a class for expanded clones.

clone_size | d_call | j_call | v_call | cdr3_nt | cdr3_aa
NA | NA | TRBJ1-6 | TRBV15 | TGTGCCACCAGAGCAGTCGGTTCCGGGGGAAGTTCACCCCTCCACTTT | CATRAVGSGGSSPLHF
NA | TRBD2 | TRBJ2-3 | TRBV7-9 | TGTGCCAGCAACCAACGTACTAGCGGGAGGCACACAGATACGCAGTATTTT | CASNQRTSGRHTDTQYF
NA | NA | TRBJ2-3 | TRBV27 | TGTGCCAGCAGTTCACCGGGGGACCCAAGCACAGATACGCAGTATTTT | CASSSPGDPSTDTQYF
NA | NA | TRBJ2-1 | TRBV5-1 | TGCGCCAGCAGCTTGGACCCTACCGGCCGAGTACATGAGCAGTTCTTC | CASSLDPTGRVHEQFF
NA | NA | TRBJ1-5 | TRBV12-5 | TGTGCTTCCGGGACGGGGAATCAGCCCCAGCATTTT | CASGTGNQPQHF
NA | NA | TRBJ1-2 | TRBV13 | TGTGCCAGCAGCCAAAACACAGGGATAGATGGCTACACCTTC | CASSQNTGIDGYTF
NA | TRBD2 | TRBJ2-7 | TRBV11-1 | TGTGCCAGCAGCTTAGGGCCTAGCGGGGGGGTGGCCTACGAGCAGTACTTC | CASSLGPSGGVAYEQYF
NA | NA | TRBJ1-4 | TRBV27 | TGTGCCAGCAGTATCGGGCGAAATAATGAAAAACTGTTTTTT | CASSIGRNNEKLFF
NA | NA | TRBJ1-2 | TRBV15 | TGTGCCACCAGCAGAGGACAGATGGGCTATGGCTACACCTTC | CATSRGQMGYGYTF
NA | NA | TRBJ1-1 | TRBV5-1 | TGCGCCAGCAGCTTGGACGGCCTAAGGGGCACTGAAGCTTTCTTT | CASSLDGLRGTEAFF
NA | NA | TRBJ1-1 | TRBV6-6 | TGTGCCAGCAGTTACTCCCCAGGCACTGAAGCTTTCTTT | CASSYSPGTEAFF
NA | NA | TRBJ1-2 | TRBV14 | TGTGCCAGCAGCCAAGGTGGGATTCACTATGGCTACACCTTC | CASSQGGIHYGYTF
NA | NA | TRBJ2-7 | TRBV7-2 | TGTGCCAGCAGCGAAAGAGAGGGGACGGGTTCCTACGAGCAGTACTTC | CASSEREGTGSYEQYF
NA | NA | TRBJ1-1 | TRBV19 | TGTGCCAGTAGTACGAAACAGGGCTCCACTGAAGCTTTCTTT | CASSTKQGSTEAFF
NA | NA | TRBJ1-1 | TRBV7-2 | TGTGCCAGCAGCCCCTGGGACAAAGGTAGCACTGAAGCTTTCTTT | CASSPWDKGSTEAFF
NA | NA | TRBJ1-5 | TRBV6-1 | TGTGCCAGCAGTGGCCTGACAGCTAGCAATCAGCCCCAGCATTTT | CASSGLTASNQPQHF
few | NA | TRBJ2-2 | TRBV29-1 | TGCAGCGTATGGGTAGGCGCGAACACCGGGGAGCTGTTTTTT | CSVWVGANTGELFF
NA | NA | TRBJ2-6 | TRBV5-1 | TGCGCCAGCAGCAGGGACGGCCCGAGAGGGGCCAACGTCCTGATTTTC | CASSRDGPRGANVLIF
NA | NA | TRBJ1-4 | TRBV15 | TGTGCCACCAGCAGAGCGGGAAAACCGACAACTAATGAAAAACTGTTTTTT | CATSRAGKPTTNEKLFF
NA | TRBD1 | TRBJ1-2 | TRBV5-4 | TGTGCCAGCAGCTTGGGACAGGGGCGAAATGGCTACACCTTC | CASSLGQGRNGYTF
NA | TRBD1 | TRBJ2-3 | TRBV5-1 | TGCGCCAGCAGCTTGGGCGGACAGGGGCACACAGATACGCAGTATTTT | CASSLGGQGHTDTQYF
NA | NA | TRBJ1-1 | TRBV7-8 | TGTGCCAGCACCAGTAGAGAATGGAACACTGAAGCTTTCTTT | CASTSREWNTEAFF
NA | TRBD1 | TRBJ1-1 | TRBV5-4 | TGTGCCAGCAGCTTGCGCAGGGGGCGAACTGAAGCTTTCTTT | CASSLRRGRTEAFF
NA | NA | TRBJ1-5 | TRBV6-1 | TGTGCCAGCAGTGGACCGGGACCGATCAATCAGCCCCAGCATTTT | CASSGPGPINQPQHF
NA | NA | TRBJ2-5 | TRBV5-1 | TGCGCCAGCAGCTCCACACCCCTTGTAAAGGGAAGAGAGACCCAGTACTTC | CASSSTPLVKGRETQYF
once | TRBD1 | TRBJ2-7 | TRBV15 | TGTGCCACCAGCAGGACAGGGGATGGGAACGAGCAGTACTTC | CATSRTGDGNEQYF
NA | NA | TRBJ2-7 | TRBV6-5 | TGTGCCAGCAGTTTCCGACTAGGCCCCCTATACGAGCAGTACTTC | CASSFRLGPLYEQYF
NA | TRBD2 | TRBJ2-3 | TRBV4-3 | TGCGCCAGCAGCCAAGACCCAGCGGGGGGAAAAGATACGCAGTATTTT | CASSQDPAGGKDTQYF
few | TRBD2 | TRBJ2-2 | TRBV10-3 | TGTGCCATCAGTGAAGTAGCGGGGGGGACCGGGGAGCTGTTTTTT | CAISEVAGGTGELFF
once | NA | TRBJ1-2 | TRBV6-5 | TGTGCCAGCAGCCGACGTTCCGGGACCTTATATGGCTACACCTTC | CASSRRSGTLYGYTF
NA | NA | TRBJ1-2 | TRBV5-1 | TGCGCCAGCAGGTCGGACACCACCTATGGCTACACCTTC | CASRSDTTYGYTF
NA | NA | TRBJ2-1 | TRBV19 | TGTGCCAGTAGTATGGGCGGATATTACAATGAGCAGTTCTTC | CASSMGGYYNEQFF
once | NA | TRBJ2-1 | TRBV2 | TGTGCCAGCAGTGAAGAAGGAGGGGGTCTATACAATGAGCAGTTCTTC | CASSEEGGGLYNEQFF
few | TRBD1 | TRBJ2-1 | TRBV29-1 | TGCAGCGTTGGCTTAGAGGGGGCCTCCTACAATGAGCAGTTCTTC | CSVGLEGASYNEQFF
once | TRBD2 | TRBJ2-3 | TRBV7-2 | TGTGCCAGCAGCTTAAGGGCGGGGGTAAGATCAGATACGCAGTATTTT | CASSLRAGVRSDTQYF
NA | TRBD1 | TRBJ2-7 | TRBV7-9 | TGTGCCAGCAGCATGAGGACAGGGTGGAACGAGCAGTACTTC | CASSMRTGWNEQYF
NA | TRBD2 | TRBJ2-1 | TRBV7-2 | TGTGCCACCACCCGACGGACTAGCGGGAGAATAGGGTCCAGGGGTGAGCAGTTCTTC | CATTRRTSGRIGSRGEQFF
NA | NA | TRBJ2-7 | TRBV7-3 | TGTGCCAGCAGCTTAAATAAGGCGGGCGAGCAGTACTTC | CASSLNKAGEQYF
NA | NA | TRBJ2-7 | TRBV27 | TGTGCCAGCAGTTATAGGGGTTGGGCCTACGAGCAGTACTTC | CASSYRGWAYEQYF
NA | NA | TRBJ1-4 | TRBV5-1 | TGCGCCAGCAGCCAGCAGACAGGAATTAATGAAAAACTGTTTTTT | CASSQQTGINEKLFF
few | NA | TRBJ1-6 | TRBV7-9 | TGTGCCAGCAGCCGACCTAGTGCACCCCTCCACTTT | CASSRPSAPLHF
NA | NA | TRBJ1-3 | TRBV7-9 | TGTGCCAGCAGCATGGGACACCAGCAGGGAAACACCATATATTTT | CASSMGHQQGNTIYF
NA | NA | TRBJ2-7 | TRBV6-1 | TGTGCCAGCAGTCCGATCCTGGGGCTCGAGCAGTACTTC | CASSPILGLEQYF
NA | NA | TRBJ2-7 | TRBV5-4 | TGTGCCAGCAACCCGAAACGGGGATTTGTTTACTACGAGCAGTACTTC | CASNPKRGFVYYEQYF
NA | NA | TRBJ2-7 | TRBV28 | TGTGCCAGCATTAAGGGAAAGGGGCTCTCCTACGAGCAGTACTTC | CASIKGKGLSYEQYF
once | TRBD1 | TRBJ1-5 | TRBV19 | TGTGCCAGTAGGGGACAGGGGGGTAGCAATCAGCCCCAGCATTTT | CASRGQGGSNQPQHF
NA | NA | TRBJ2-7 | TRBV15 | TGTGCCACCAGCAGAGACGGTAGGAACAGGGATGTATACGAGCAGTACTTC | CATSRDGRNRDVYEQYF
NA | TRBD2 | TRBJ2-1 | TRBV5-1 | TGCGCCAGCAGCTTGGTGAGCGGGAGGGCCGTGGGATACAATGAGCAGTTCTTC | CASSLVSGRAVGYNEQFF
NA | NA | TRBJ2-7 | TRBV18 | TGTGCCAGCTCACCGGGTCGTACACTCTACGAGCAGTACTTC | CASSPGRTLYEQYF
NA | TRBD1 | TRBJ2-7 | TRBV18 | TGTGCCAGCTCCCCCAAGGACAGGGGCGAGCAGTACTTC | CASSPKDRGEQYF
NA | NA | TRBJ2-1 | TRBV14 | TGTGCCAGCAGCCAAGGGGGAGGCAACTCCTACAATGAGCAGTTCTTC | CASSQGGGNSYNEQFF
NA | NA | TRBJ2-7 | TRBV21-1 | TGTGCCAGCAGCAAAGTTGCCCGCCTTAACTCCTACGAGCAGTACTTC | CASSKVARLNSYEQYF
NA | TRBD1 | TRBJ2-7 | TRBV28 | TGTGCCAGCAGCCACGGAGGGACAGGGACCTACGAGCAGTACTTC | CASSHGGTGTYEQYF
NA | NA | TRBJ2-3 | TRBV7-7 | TGTGCTAGCAGCTTATTGTCCGCCGGCACAGATACGCAGTATTTT | CASSLLSAGTDTQYF
NA | NA | TRBJ2-7 | TRBV7-3 | TGTGCCAGCAGCTTGGACTACCGGGGCGAGCAGTACTTC | CASSLDYRGEQYF
once | TRBD1 | TRBJ2-1 | TRBV19 | TGTGCCAGTAGTCGGGACAGGGGGAATGAGCAGTTCTTC | CASSRDRGNEQFF
NA | NA | TRBJ2-7 | TRBV4-1 | TGCGCCAGCAGCCCAAATTTACCCTCAGGCGGCTACGAGCAGTACTTC | CASSPNLPSGGYEQYF